One and the same sample provided the 26 T cell receptor beta chains below, sequenced in a study of Graves' ophthalmopathy and Graves' hyperthyroidism. The study amplified TCR beta CDR3 regions using RNA transcripts. After a first-round RT-PCR with HTBI primers, a second-round multiplex PCR was run. TCRdb analysed the multiplex PCR reads with MiXCR anew, one entry per CDR3 protein. The sample has 400,000 to 450,000 distinct CDR3 sequences, 20% to 25% seen once. Sequencing was done on a sample of peripheral blood. These receptors all come from a woman between 18 and 29 years old with stable Graves' hyperthyroidism.

At least ten counts were recorded for this clonotype. The chain carries TRBV7-9 and TRBJ1-2; a possible D gene is TRBD1 (5 bases). Trimming took 1 base from V and 6 from J, leaving 18 bases between them. The CDR3 consists of 16 residues. Germline CDR1 SEHNR, CDR2 FQNEAQ (reference sequence). DNA for the CDR3: TGTGCCAGCAGCTTAGAAGGGGACCTATGGTCGGATGGCTACACCTTC. It encodes CASSLEGDLWSDGYTF.

This clonotype was observed at least ten times. This chain connects TRBV7-8 to TRBJ2-5; no reliable D call. CDR1 is SGHVS and CDR2 is FQNEAQ in the germline V gene. The V gene lost 4 bases and the J gene lost 4 bases, with 7 bases spanning the gap. The CDR3 length is 12 residues. The CDR3 is CASSSSGETQYF. CDR3 in DNA: TGTGCCAGCAGCTCCTCTGGAGAGACCCAGTACTTC.

This clonotype was seen ten or more times. The V call is TRBV19, the J call TRBJ2-7, with 12 bases matching TRBD2. This CDR3 comprises 16 residues. Per the germline V gene, CDR1 is LNHDA and CDR2 is SQIVND (reference sequence). The V segment lost 5 bases and the J segment 3 bases; nucleotides outside the gene matches: 8. The CDR3 DNA is TGTGCCAGTAGTGATTGGACTAGCGGGATCTTCTACGAGCAGTACTTC. It translates to CASSDWTSGIFYEQYF.

This clonotype was counted at least ten times. This chain connects TRBV5-1 to TRBJ2-2, with 8 bases matching TRBD1. Germline V CDR1 and CDR2: SGHRS, YFSETQ. V lost 5 bases to trimming and J lost 5 bases; unmatched junction nucleotides: 8. This CDR3 region has 15 residues. CDR3 region: CASREGQGRTGELFF. The CDR3 DNA sequence: TGCGCCAGCAGAGAAGGACAGGGCCGGACCGGGGAGCTGTTTTTT.

This clonotype was seen repeatedly, ten times or more. The rearrangement links TRBV10-3 to TRBJ1-2; maybe TRBD1 (6 bases). CDR1 is ENHRY, CDR2 SYGVKD, per germline. The CDR3 has 14 amino acids. Trimming cost V 4 bases and J 4 bases, with 13 bases left between them. The CDR3 spells CAISVAGEGYGYTF. In DNA, the CDR3 is TGTGCCATCAGTGTTGCAGGGGAAGGCTATGGCTACACCTTC.

This clonotype was detected ten times or more. The chain carries TRBV29-1 and TRBJ2-7, with a tentative D call TRBD2 (6 bases). Trimming left V 8 bases short and J 6 bases short, with 23 bases between. Germline CDR1 SQVTM, CDR2 ANQGSEA. This CDR3 contains 14 residues. CDR3 in DNA: TGCAGCCCATGGCGGGACCGAGCTGCCGGCGAGCAGTACTTC. This encodes CSPWRDRAAGEQYF.

This clonotype showed up many times. The chain joins TRBV7-9 to TRBJ2-7; D is perhaps TRBD1 or TRBD2 (5 bases each). In germline, CDR1 is SEHNR, CDR2 FQNEAQ (reference sequence). The CDR3 loop spans 13 amino acids. V was trimmed by 4 bases and J by 5 bases, leaving 12 bases between them. CDR3 sequence reads: CASSSTPGHEQYF. The CDR3, as DNA: TGTGCCAGCAGCTCTACCCCGGGGCACGAGCAGTACTTC.

There are a few counts of this clonotype. This chain joins TRBV20-1 and TRBJ2-2; TRBD1 aligns across 12 bases. Trimming at V came to 6 bases and at J to 5 bases, leaving 7 bases not matched to a gene. The CDR3 sequence is 15 residues long. The V gene's germline CDR1 is DFQATT and CDR2 SNEGSKA (reference sequence). CDR3 nucleotides: TGCAGTGCCCGGGGACAGGGGGCTCGGACCGGGGAGCTGTTTTTT. Amino acid sequence: CSARGQGARTGELFF.

This clonotype was counted at least ten times. This chain joins TRBV6-2 or TRBV6-3 and TRBJ2-4, with TRBD1 matching over 8 bases. The germline CDR1 and CDR2 sequences are MNHEY and SVGEGT. CDR3 length: 15 amino acids. Unmatched junction bases numbered 4, after V lost 5 bases and J lost 1 base. CDR3 in amino acids: CASSPRDRAKNIQYF. The CDR3 nucleotides read TGTGCCAGCAGTCCCCGGGACAGGGCCAAAAACATTCAGTACTTC.

This clonotype was counted ten times or more. The rearrangement links TRBV27 to TRBJ2-4, with D tentatively TRBD1 or TRBD2 (5 bases each). Germline lookup yields CDR1 MNHEY and CDR2 SMNVEV (reference sequence). V shed 6 bases and J shed 0 bases, with 12 bases lying between them. The CDR3 sequence is 15 residues long. Here the CDR3 DNA reads TGTGCCAGCAGCTCGGGACGGTTAGCCAAAAACATTCAGTACTTC. It yields the protein CASSSGRLAKNIQYF.

The chain couples TRBV4-2 to TRBJ2-6, with D possibly being TRBD1 (6 bases). With 4 bases removed from V and 8 bases from J, the gap between germline ends came to 12 bases. The germline CDR1 and CDR2 sequences are LGHNA and YNFKEQ. The CDR3 sequence is 14 residues long. CDR3 loop: CASSRDRYPNVLTF. The CDR3 coding sequence is TGTGCCAGCAGCCGAGACAGGTATCCCAACGTCCTGACTTTC.

This clonotype was counted at least ten times. The rearrangement links TRBV7-3 to TRBJ2-7; 16 positions agree with TRBD2. The CDR3 is 16 amino acids. Germline V CDR1 and CDR2: SGHTA, FQGTGA. Trimming at V came to 5 bases and at J to 4 bases, leaving 5 bases not matched to a gene. CDR3 amino acids: CASSGGLAGGMYEQYF. For the CDR3, the DNA is TGTGCCAGCAGCGGGGGACTAGCGGGAGGGATGTACGAGCAGTACTTC.

The sample holds many counts of this clonotype. The chain has TRBV6-1 and TRBJ2-7, with D possibly matching TRBD1 (6 bases). Trimming took 1 base from V and 1 from J, leaving 11 bases between them. Germline V gives CDR1 MNHNS, CDR2 SASEGT. The CDR3 is 15 amino acids. CDR3 region: CASSEVGHLSYEQYF. The CDR3 nucleotides read TGTGCCAGCAGTGAAGTGGGACACCTTTCCTACGAGCAGTACTTC.

This clonotype was counted a few times. The chain carries TRBV12-3 or TRBV12-4 and TRBJ1-1, with 7 bases matching TRBD1. V lost 5 bases and J lost 2; bases outside the gene matches: 11. This CDR3 spans 16 amino acids. CDR3 residues: CASSANPGGTNTEAFF. DNA for the CDR3: TGTGCCAGCAGTGCCAATCCAGGGGGGACTAACACTGAAGCTTTCTTT.

This clonotype was detected a few times. The rearrangement joins TRBV7-2 to TRBJ2-5; 8 nucleotides agree with TRBD1. CDR1 SGHTA and CDR2 FQGNSA come from the germline V gene. This CDR3 region has 16 residues. Unmatched junction bases numbered 8, after V lost 1 base and J lost 4 bases. The CDR3 nucleotides are TGTGCCAGCAGCTTAGGGACAGGGTTCAGAGGAGAGACCCAGTACTTC. Translating gives CASSLGTGFRGETQYF. The full variable domain, in which reference TRBV7-2 and TRBJ2-5 provide the parts outside the CDR3, is GAGVSQSPSNKVTEKGKDVELRCDPISGHTALYWYRQSLGQGLEFLIYFQGNSAPDKSGLPSDRFSAERTGGSVSTLTIQRTQQEDSAVYLCASSLGTGFRGETQYFGPGTRLLVL.

This rearrangement joins TRBV6-5 to TRBJ1-1; D perhaps matches TRBD1 (5 bases). Trimming left V 2 bases short and J 1 base short, with 11 bases between. The CDR3 totals 15 residues. Germline CDR1 MNHEY, CDR2 SVGAGI. CDR3 residues: CASSYDSPPNTEAFF. The CDR3 DNA sequence: TGTGCCAGCAGTTACGACAGTCCCCCGAACACTGAAGCTTTCTTT.

This clonotype was detected ten times or more. The rearrangement joins TRBV7-9 to TRBJ1-5; D unclear. V lost 8 bases and J 0 bases, leaving 8 bases between the germline ends. This CDR3 region has 13 residues. Germline CDR1 SEHNR, CDR2 FQNEAQ (reference sequence). CDR3 sequence reads: CASSPGSNQPQHF. The CDR3 bases are TGTGCCAGCTCCCCCGGTAGCAATCAGCCCCAGCATTTT.

Ten or more counts support this clonotype. The V gene is TRBV20-1, the J gene TRBJ1-2; D gene uncertain. This CDR3 comprises 14 residues. Germline V gene sequence: CDR1 DFQATT, CDR2 SNEGSKA (reference sequence). The V gene lost 5 bases and the J gene lost 4 bases, with 17 bases spanning the gap. CDR3 sequence: CSAREPGGLYGYTF. The CDR3 bases are TGCAGTGCTCGGGAGCCGGGAGGACTCTATGGCTACACCTTC.

This clonotype has ten or more counts. The rearrangement uses TRBV12-3 or TRBV12-4 and TRBJ1-5, with D perhaps TRBD1 (5 bases). The CDR3 is 17 residues long. Between the trimmed V and J ends, which lost 4 bases and 6 bases, there was a span of 22 bases. CDR3 protein: CASSSQGSVSWFQPQHF. The CDR3 DNA sequence: TGTGCCAGCAGTTCTCAGGGTTCCGTCTCGTGGTTTCAGCCCCAGCATTTT.

The rearrangement links TRBV27 to TRBJ1-6, with D possibly matching TRBD1 (5 bases). Germline CDR1 and CDR2: MNHEY and SMNVEV (reference sequence). The V end was cut by 8 bases, the J end by 0 bases, with 11 bases between. CDR3 length equals 15 residues. The CDR3 nucleotides are TGTGCCAGCTGGGACCGTGGCTCCTATAATTCACCCCTCCACTTT. It encodes CASWDRGSYNSPLHF.

The sample holds many counts of this clonotype. The chain links TRBV6-5 to TRBJ1-1, with unresolved D. Germline CDR1 is MNHEY and CDR2 is SVGAGI. V lost 8 bases, J lost 1 base, and 14 bases lay in between. This CDR3 has 14 residues. The CDR3 coding sequence is TGTGCCAGCCGTAACACTGTGCGGAACACTGAAGCTTTCTTT. It encodes CASRNTVRNTEAFF.

The gene calls are TRBV6-1 and TRBJ1-1; D is undetermined. The germline V gene has CDR1 MNHNS and CDR2 SASEGT. This CDR3 is 14 amino acids long. Between the trimmed V and J ends, which lost 5 bases and 4 bases, there was a span of 14 bases. The CDR3 DNA reads as TGTGCCAGCAGTAAGGCCGAGGGTAGCACTGAAGCTTTCTTT. This translates into CASSKAEGSTEAFF.

As for this clonotype: One end of the junction fails to match germline, which may point to a read error. This rearrangement joins TRBV12-3 or TRBV12-4 to TRBJ2-7; unclear D gene. The CDR3 is 13 residues long. The CDR3 sequence is CAISDSQVYEQYF. Written as DNA, the CDR3 is TGTGCCATCAGTGACTCCCAGGTCTACGAGCAGTACTTC.

This sequence joins TRBV15 and TRBJ1-2; D remains ambiguous. The germline gives CDR1 LNHNV, CDR2 YYDKDF (reference sequence). V lost 4 bases to trimming and J lost 8 bases, with 11 bases between them. This CDR3 region has 12 residues. This chain's CDR3 is CATSKGTTGYTF. In DNA form, the CDR3 reads TGTGCCACCAGCAAAGGAACGACAGGCTACACCTTC.

This clonotype has ten or more counts. The chain is built from TRBV19 and TRBJ2-7; a weak D match, TRBD2 (6 bases). CDR1 is LNHDA, CDR2 SQIVND, per germline (reference sequence). V was trimmed by 3 bases and J by 5 bases, leaving 8 bases between them. The CDR3 covers 12 residues. The CDR3 here is CASSIREDEQYF. DNA of the CDR3: TGTGCCAGTAGTATCAGGGAGGACGAGCAGTACTTC.

The chain couples TRBV7-9 to TRBJ1-2; no definite D call. Trimming left V 11 bases short and J 1 base short, with 11 bases between. The CDR3 loop spans 12 amino acids. Germline V gives CDR1 SEHNR, CDR2 FQNEAQ (reference sequence). The CDR3 is CAGSQVNYGYTF. CDR3 bases: TGTGCCGGGTCACAAGTTAACTATGGCTACACCTTC.